These 20 T cell receptor beta chains share one sample of origin, sequenced in a study of shared clonotypes between healthy human individuals. Some clones are missing from TCRdb's copy, which holds only in-frame ones; the method was immunoSEQ multiplex PCR. The sample holds around 560,000 clones, approximately 95% seen once. Cells designated naive CD8 were CD45RO-negative and were positively selected for CCR7, with terminally differentiated effector memory CD45RA+ cells excluded. The sequencing sample was made of naive CD8+ T cells sorted from blood. These receptors were collected from a woman in her thirties in good health.

This clone occurred a few times. This rearrangement joins TRBV6-1 to TRBJ1-1, with D possibly being TRBD1 (6 bases). Germline CDR1 and CDR2: MNHNS and SASEGT. This CDR3 is built from 14 residues. Trimming removed 4 bases at V and 0 bases at J, with 9 bases between. CDR3 sequence reads: CASSAGVVNTEAFF. DNA of the CDR3: TGTGCCAGCAGTGCAGGGGTAGTGAACACTGAAGCTTTCTTT.

Remarks on this clone: The sample carries other DNA sequences with the same CDR3. The rearrangement joins TRBV6-1 to TRBJ2-7; the D is unclear. V lost 2 bases to trimming and J lost 1 base, with 6 bases between them. The CDR3 totals 13 residues. Germline CDR1 and CDR2: MNHNS and SASEGT. The DNA of the CDR3 is TGTGCCAGCAGTGAAATCGGATCCTACGAGCAGTACTTC. Translating gives CASSEIGSYEQYF.

CDR3 DNA sequence: TGCGCCAGCAGTCAGGTTGCTCCGGAATATAGCAATCAGCCCCAGCATTTT. Translating gives CASSQVAPEYSNQPQHF. V usage is TRBV23-1 and J usage is TRBJ1-5; no clear D gene. TRBV23-1 is an open reading frame, and its role is uncertain. Trimming took 3 bases from V and 0 from J, leaving 15 bases between them. CDR3 length: 17 residues.

V and J are TRBV7-2 and TRBJ2-1, with D perhaps matching TRBD2 (6 bases). CDR1 is SGHTA, CDR2 FQGNSA, per germline. This CDR3 has 14 amino acids. Trimming pared 4 bases from V and 9 bases from J, leaving 16 bases between. The chain's CDR3 is CASSSIRLVSEQFF. The CDR3 DNA follows: TGTGCCAGCAGCTCCATCCGACTAGTCAGTGAGCAGTTCTTC.

V gene TRBV6-5 combines with J gene TRBJ1-2; a possible D gene is TRBD1 (6 bases). The CDR3 has 14 residues. Germline loops: CDR1 MNHEY, CDR2 SVGAGI. Trimming removed 9 bases from V and 5 bases from J, with 19 bases in between. This chain's CDR3 is CASRRTEGPYGYTF. CDR3 DNA: TGTGCCAGTCGACGGACAGAAGGACCTTATGGCTACACCTTC.

This clone is a singleton in its sample. CDR3: CASSLAVVDEQFF. The CDR3 DNA is TGTGCCAGCAGCTTGGCTGTGGTAGATGAGCAGTTCTTC. V gene TRBV5-4 combines with J gene TRBJ2-1; D is uncertain. Trimming pared 0 bases from V and 8 bases from J, leaving 9 bases between. Germline CDR1 and CDR2: SGHNT and YYREEE (reference sequence). The CDR3 sequence is 13 residues long.

The genes are TRBV12-2 and TRBJ2-2. TRBV12-2 is termed a pseudogene. The CDR3 has 15 residues. This CDR3 is CASRLGMGHTGELFF. The DNA for the CDR3 is TGTGCAAGTCGCTTAGGGATGGGACACACCGGGGAGCTGTTTTTT.

This sequence joins TRBV7-6 and TRBJ2-1; D not resolved. This CDR3 region has 13 residues. Per the germline V gene, CDR1 is SGHVS and CDR2 is FNYEAQ. Trimming removed 0 bases at V and 8 bases at J, with 8 bases between. The CDR3 here is CASSLAGADEQFF. The DNA for the CDR3 is TGTGCCAGCAGCTTAGCCGGAGCCGATGAGCAGTTCTTC.

The chain has TRBV29-1 and TRBJ2-1; D gene uncertain. Per the germline V gene, CDR1 is SQVTM and CDR2 is ANQGSEA. CDR3 length equals 14 residues. The V end was cut by 4 bases, the J end by 1 base, with 11 bases between. The CDR3 nucleotides read TGCAGCGTTGTCCACCCCGGATCCTACAATGAGCAGTTCTTC. The encoded protein is CSVVHPGSYNEQFF.

The rearrangement links TRBV13 to TRBJ2-1, with 8 bases lining up with TRBD2. The germline CDR1 and CDR2 sequences are PRHDT and FYEKMQ (reference sequence). The V gene end was trimmed by 3 bases and the J gene end by 4 bases; junction bases not matched to a gene: 11. CDR3 length: 17 residues. CDR3 DNA sequence: TGTGCCAGCAGCTTTTCAACTAGCGGATCTCCTTACAATGAGCAGTTCTTC. Translation gives CASSFSTSGSPYNEQFF.

The rearrangement uses TRBV19 and TRBJ2-7, with 8 bases identical to TRBD1. Germline-derived CDR1 and CDR2 are LNHDA and SQIVND (reference sequence). The CDR3 sequence is 14 residues long. The J segment lost 8 bases and the V segment lost 3 bases, leaving 9 bases of the junction unmatched. The CDR3 coding sequence is TGTGCCAGTAGTATCCGGGACAGGAAAGTACAGCAGTACTTC. This encodes CASSIRDRKVQQYF.

The rearrangement joins TRBV28 to TRBJ2-6; a possible D gene is TRBD1 (7 bases). V dropped 6 bases and J dropped 0 bases, with 15 bases sitting between them. The CDR3 totals 17 residues. Looked up from germline, CDR1 is MDHEN and CDR2 is SYDVKM. The CDR3 region has the DNA TGTGCCAGCAGGACAGGGAGGTTCCTCTCTGGGGCCAACGTCCTGACTTTC. Residues: CASRTGRFLSGANVLTF.

This chain joins TRBV7-8 and TRBJ2-7; TRBD1 might be the D (6 bases). The germline CDR1 and CDR2 sequences are SGHVS and FQNEAQ. V lost 1 base to trimming and J lost 3 bases, with 10 bases between them. The length of the CDR3 is 14 residues. The CDR3 DNA reads as TGTGCCAGCAGCTTAGGACAGGCTTTCTACGAGCAGTACTTC. Amino acids: CASSLGQAFYEQYF.

V usage is TRBV29-1 and J usage is TRBJ1-1, with unresolved D. V was clipped by 2 bases and J by 1 base, with 11 bases between them. Germline CDR1 is SQVTM and CDR2 is ANQGSEA. The CDR3 sequence is 14 residues long. CDR3 region: CSVESNGENTEAFF. CDR3 DNA sequence: TGCAGCGTTGAAAGTAACGGGGAGAACACTGAAGCTTTCTTT.

CDR3 region: CATRNQRERTTYEQYF. CDR3 nucleotides: TGTGCCACCAGGAACCAACGCGAGCGGACAACCTACGAGCAGTACTTC. This rearrangement joins TRBV15 to TRBJ2-7, with D tentatively TRBD1 or TRBD2 (5 bases each). This CDR3 spans 16 amino acids. Germline V gene sequence: CDR1 LNHNV, CDR2 YYDKDF (reference sequence). V gave up 6 bases and J gave up 2 bases, with 20 bases separating them.

This chain joins TRBV7-8 and TRBJ1-1; D unresolved. Germline CDR1 and CDR2: SGHVS and FQNEAQ. V was pared by 2 bases and J by 1 base, with 5 bases between. This CDR3 has 13 residues. The CDR3 bases are TGTGCCAGCAGCTTAATGGAGAACACTGAAGCTTTCTTT. Translated: CASSLMENTEAFF.

CDR3 in amino acids: CATSARQGRSYNEQFF. For the CDR3, the DNA is TGTGCCACCAGCGCTCGACAGGGCCGCTCCTACAATGAGCAGTTCTTC. The rearrangement uses TRBV15 and TRBJ2-1; the match to TRBD1 covers 7 bases. Germline V CDR1 and CDR2: LNHNV, YYDKDF (reference sequence). J was trimmed by 0 bases and V by 5 bases; bases with no gene match: 7. This CDR3 has 16 amino acids.

The CDR3: CASSRDSTSYVADTQYF. For the CDR3, the DNA is TGTGCCAGCAGCCGCGACTCGACTAGCTACGTTGCAGATACGCAGTATTTT. This chain joins TRBV7-8 and TRBJ2-3; 7 bases line up with TRBD2. CDR3 length: 17 amino acids. V lost 5 bases and J lost 4; bases outside the gene matches: 15. Germline CDR1 is SGHVS and CDR2 is FQNEAQ.

CDR3 in amino acids: CASSRSSGRDYEQYF. Here the CDR3 DNA reads TGTGCCAGCAGCCGCTCAAGCGGGAGGGACTACGAGCAGTACTTC. The chain combines TRBV2 with TRBJ2-7, with TRBD2 matching over 10 bases. V was pared by 6 bases and J by 3 bases, with 8 bases of the junction left unmatched. CDR1 SNHLY and CDR2 FYNNEI come from the germline V gene. This CDR3 comprises 15 residues.

This clone was observed a single time. As DNA, the CDR3 is TGTGCCAGCAGTTTATCGTTTTGGGCGGGGCTCGGGGGCCGTGACCAAGAGACCCAGTACTTC. Amino acids: CASSLSFWAGLGGRDQETQYF. The V call is TRBV27, the J call TRBJ2-5, with D perhaps matching TRBD1 or TRBD2 (6 bases each). V gave up 0 bases and J gave up 0 bases, with 26 bases separating them. Germline CDR1 and CDR2: MNHEY and SMNVEV (reference sequence). The CDR3 is 21 residues long.